The T cell receptor beta chain under discussion was sequenced for a study of blood T cells in healthy people across ages. Then a second PCR, running about 6 to 11 cycles, was carried out with a sample-barcoded 5' primer and a J-beta primer mix. MiXCR, applied by TCRdb to the 5' RACE reads, yields one record per CDR3 protein. This sample carries 800,000 to 950,000 distinct CDR3 sequences, roughly 29% of them seen once, and the ten largest clones take more than 8.5%. Drawing of peripheral blood yielded about 9.6 milliliters from each donor. At least 6.5 million PBMCs were isolated per sample. V was shortened by 8 bases and J by 4 bases, with 17 bases between the two germline ends. In germline, CDR1 is SNHLY, CDR2 FYNNEI. CDR3 length: 14 residues. This sample also belongs to another study, concerning T cells of mothers and their children. This second study notes: Material was donated by three healthy Caucasian mothers and their six children. Slightly higher overlap, not significant, was seen in related mother-child pairs than in unrelated pairs.

The sequenced sample was blood. The receptor comes from a woman in her forties in good health. The gene calls are TRBV2 and TRBJ2-5, with D tentatively TRBD1 (7 bases). CDR3 region: CASGPDRRVETQYF. The CDR3 DNA follows: TGTGCCAGCGGGCCGGACAGGAGGGTAGAGACCCAGTACTTC. Full variable domain (remainder filled in from reference TRBV2 and TRBJ2-5): EPEVTQTPSHQVTQMGQEVILRCVPISNHLYFYWYRQILGQKVEFLVSFYNNEISEKSEIFDDQFSVERPDGSNFTLKIRSTKLEDSAMYFCASGPDRRVETQYFGPGTRLLVL.